This paragraph reports one TCR beta chain. The ends lost 2 bases at V and 3 bases at J; junction bases unmatched: 6. CDR3 length: 16 amino acids. Germline V gene sequence: CDR1 WNHNN, CDR2 SYGVQD (reference sequence). Under the authors' procedure: Estimates of nucleated cell counts were drawn from the amplification of reference gene primers. The method was immunoSEQ multiplex PCR; TCRdb's version includes in-frame clones alone and lacks a portion of them. The V and J calls and clone size come from that table; D and trimming were worked out from the DNA. In the table there are under 300,000 clones, more than 85% of which are singletons. These data come from a study of blood T cell repertoires in COVID-19. About the study: Italy, Spain and the United States were the sources of the convalescent and acute COVID-19 samples. Nucleic acid was either cDNA or gDNA, and it came from T cells, B-cell-depleted T cells, or PBMCs.

The receptor was isolated from a woman between 70 and 85 years old with active or convalescent COVID-19. Source material: peripheral blood. J is TRBJ2-5 and V is TRBV10-1, with 10 nucleotides matching TRBD1. The CDR3 reads CASSEPRTGGKETQYF. The CDR3 DNA follows: TGCGCCAGCAGTGAGCCCCGGACAGGGGGTAAAGAGACCCAGTACTTC.